These 18 T cell receptor beta chains were sequenced from one sample in a study of T cell responses to AZD1222 COVID-19 vaccine (dated by TCRdb to the early 2020s). The intended sense of this specimen's time point label: baseline before first vaccination. Libraries were prepared through the immunoSEQ multiplex PCR assay. As stored in TCRdb, this immuneACCESS dataset retains in-frame rearrangements with V and J assigned. A fraction of the clones does not appear; measured against another copy, unresolved V genes explain less than half of the discrepancy, and the remainder lacks a known reason. A total of roughly 180,000 clones appear in this sample, roughly nine tenths of them only once. Clones ranked in the top ten supply about 6.9% of the sample. Material: peripheral blood, obtained on day 0 of AZD1222 vaccination. The receptors were sampled from an adult in good health.

This chain connects TRBV7-8 to TRBJ1-2; 8 bases map to TRBD1. CDR1 is SGHVS, CDR2 FQNEAQ, per germline. The V segment lost 1 base and the J segment 4 bases; nucleotides outside the gene matches: 2. CDR3 length: 14 amino acids. CDR3 coding DNA: TGTGCCAGCAGCTTAGACAGGGGGGGCTATGGCTACACCTTC. Translation: CASSLDRGGYGYTF.

The genes are TRBV5-5 and TRBJ1-2; 8 positions match TRBD1. Trimming took 1 base from V and 2 from J; bases not matched to a gene: 1. This CDR3 comprises 14 residues. Germline V gives CDR1 SGHKS, CDR2 YYEKEE (reference sequence). The CDR3 DNA is TGTGCCAGCAGCTTGACAGGGGGGAACTATGGCTACACCTTC. Protein sequence: CASSLTGGNYGYTF.

The chain is built from TRBV5-4 and TRBJ1-4; D ambiguous. This CDR3 spans 15 amino acids. Germline CDR1 is SGHNT and CDR2 is YYREEE (reference sequence). V was pared by 4 bases and J by 0 bases, with 10 bases between. CDR3 amino acids: CASSPGLSTNEKLFF. The CDR3 nucleotides are TGTGCCAGCAGCCCTGGATTATCAACTAATGAAAAACTGTTTTTT.

The gene calls are TRBV19 and TRBJ2-3; TRBD2 aligns across 12 bases. Trimming removed 6 bases from V and 3 bases from J; junction bases left unmatched: 4. CDR1 is LNHDA, CDR2 SQIVND, per germline (reference sequence). This CDR3 comprises 15 residues. The CDR3 protein is CASRGLAGPTDTQYF. Here the CDR3 DNA reads TGTGCCAGTAGAGGACTAGCGGGGCCAACAGATACGCAGTATTTT. Variable domain in full (rest from reference TRBV19 and TRBJ2-3): DGGITQSPKYLFRKEGQNVTLSCEQNLNHDAMYWYRQDPGQGLRLIYYSQIVNDFQKGDIAEGYSVSREKKESFPLTVTSAQKNPTAFYLCASRGLAGPTDTQYFGPGTRLTVL.

The chain uses TRBV5-1 and TRBJ2-7; D is tentatively TRBD1 or TRBD2 (6 bases each). Germline V lookup: CDR1 SGHRS, CDR2 YFSETQ. With 0 bases removed from V and 0 bases from J, the gap between germline ends came to 10 bases. The CDR3 extends over 15 amino acids. The CDR3 spells CASSLDPGASYEQYF. The CDR3 nucleotides read TGCGCCAGCAGCTTGGATCCGGGGGCCTCCTACGAGCAGTACTTC.

The chain carries TRBV5-6 and TRBJ2-7, with 8 nucleotides matching TRBD1. There are 18 residues in the CDR3. The V gene end was trimmed by 1 base and the J gene end by 1 base; junction bases not matched to a gene: 13. From germline, CDR1 is SGHDT and CDR2 YYEEEE. The CDR3 DNA sequence: TGTGCCAGCAGCTTGATCTCGGCAGGGGGCGCGTGGTCCTACGAGCAGTACGTC. Its translation: CASSLISAGGAWSYEQYV.

This rearrangement joins TRBV6-5 to TRBJ1-2, with a possible D match to TRBD1 (5 bases). This CDR3 spans 16 amino acids. With 2 bases removed from V and 1 base from J, the gap between germline ends came to 14 bases. Germline loops: CDR1 MNHEY, CDR2 SVGAGI. The CDR3 region is CASSYVGAGGNYGYTF. The DNA for the CDR3 is TGTGCCAGCAGTTACGTAGGGGCCGGGGGTAACTATGGCTACACCTTC.

The table lists this clone with a count of one. The V gene is TRBV6-2 or TRBV6-3, the J gene TRBJ1-2; tentative D call: TRBD1 (6 bases). Germline CDR1 MNHEY, CDR2 SVGEGT. Trimming took 5 bases from V and 4 from J, leaving 8 bases between them. The CDR3 length is 12 residues. The CDR3 here is CASSPDSYGYTF. The CDR3 bases are TGTGCCAGCAGTCCGGACAGCTATGGCTACACCTTC.

The chain has TRBV9 and TRBJ1-2; no definite D call. The CDR3 extends over 13 amino acids. CDR1 and CDR2 from the germline V gene are SGDLS and YYNGEE. V was pared by 2 bases and J by 4 bases, with 9 bases between. The CDR3 protein is CASSVDRGYGYTF. CDR3 DNA sequence: TGTGCCAGCAGCGTTGACCGGGGCTATGGCTACACCTTC.

V and J are TRBV15 and TRBJ2-5, with D perhaps TRBD2 (5 bases). Germline CDR1 and CDR2: LNHNV and YYDKDF (reference sequence). Between the trimmed V and J ends, which lost 0 bases and 1 base, there was a span of 9 bases. This CDR3 region has 15 residues. The CDR3 region has the DNA TGTGCCACCAGCAGAGAACCGGGATCCCAAGAGACCCAGTACTTC. Amino acids: CATSREPGSQETQYF.

This clone occurred once. The rearrangement joins TRBV2 to TRBJ2-2, with TRBD1 as a possible D gene (6 bases). The V end was cut by 4 bases, the J end by 8 bases, with 17 bases between. Germline lookup yields CDR1 SNHLY and CDR2 FYNNEI. This CDR3 has 15 amino acids. CDR3 protein: CASSASGQGRGELFF. CDR3 nucleotides: TGTGCCAGCAGTGCAAGTGGGCAGGGGCGAGGGGAGCTGTTTTTT.

CDR3 sequence reads: CATAQGLAPVSGQPQHF. The CDR3 coding sequence is TGTGCCACTGCCCAGGGTCTCGCTCCTGTTTCAGGTCAGCCCCAGCATTTT. The chain links TRBV19 to TRBJ1-5; a weak D match, TRBD1 (5 bases). V shed 10 bases and J shed 6 bases, with 28 bases lying between them. This CDR3 has 17 residues. From germline, CDR1 is LNHDA and CDR2 SQIVND (reference sequence).

J is TRBJ2-1 and V is TRBV24-1; 9 bases fit TRBD2. J gave up 7 bases and V 1 base, and 7 bases lay outside the gene matches. This CDR3 has 16 residues. Germline V gene data show CDR1 as KGHDR and CDR2 as SFDVKD. The CDR3 spells CATSDLAAGGRNEQFF. CDR3 bases: TGTGCCACCAGTGATTTAGCAGCGGGGGGACGAAATGAGCAGTTCTTC.

This clone has just one count. The V gene is TRBV12-2, the J gene TRBJ1-2. TRBV12-2 is a pseudogene locus. The CDR3 sequence is 16 residues long. CDR3 nucleotide sequence: TGTGCAAGTCGCCTTCAGCCGGACCGACTGTCCTATGGCTACACCTTC. This encodes CASRLQPDRLSYGYTF.

The gene calls are TRBV2 and TRBJ2-3; a weak D match, TRBD2 (6 bases). Trimming took off 4 bases at V and 1 base at J, with 18 bases between the two ends. The V gene's germline CDR1 is SNHLY and CDR2 FYNNEI. The CDR3 contains 17 residues. In nucleotides, the CDR3 is TGTGCCAGCAGTGTTTCTCAACGGGGGTGGGGCACAGATACGCAGTATTTT. Translated, it gives CASSVSQRGWGTDTQYF.

The CDR3 DNA reads TGTGCCAGCTCACTACAGGAAAGGGGAGAGACCCAGTACTTC. Its protein is CASSLQERGETQYF. The chain recombines TRBV18 with TRBJ2-5, with a tentative D call TRBD1 (5 bases). The CDR3 length is 14 residues. V was shortened by 4 bases and J by 4 bases, with 13 bases between the two germline ends. Germline values: CDR1 KGHSH, CDR2 LQKENI. Filled out from reference TRBV18 and TRBJ2-5, the complete variable domain reads NAGVMQNPRHLVRRRGQEARLRCSPMKGHSHVYWYRQLPEEGLKFMVYLQKENIIDESGMPKERFSAEFPKEGPSILRIQQVVRGDSAAYFCASSLQERGETQYFGPGTRLLVL.

This rearrangement joins TRBV6-2 or TRBV6-3 to TRBJ2-7; 8 bases map to TRBD1. The CDR3 runs to 15 residues. With 2 bases clipped from V and 3 bases from J, the junction kept 6 bases outside the gene matches. Germline V gene data show CDR1 as MNHEY and CDR2 as SVGEGT. Here the CDR3 reads CASSYTWTGIYEQYF. The CDR3 coding sequence is TGTGCCAGCAGTTACACATGGACAGGGATCTACGAGCAGTACTTC.

The chain recombines TRBV18 with TRBJ1-1, with 7 positions matching TRBD1. This CDR3 has 16 residues. The V gene's germline CDR1 is KGHSH and CDR2 LQKENI. Trimming took 5 bases from V and 0 from J; bases not matched to a gene: 9. This CDR3 is CASSEGQPTLNTEAFF. CDR3 nucleotides: TGTGCCAGCTCAGAGGGACAGCCAACCTTGAACACTGAAGCTTTCTTT.